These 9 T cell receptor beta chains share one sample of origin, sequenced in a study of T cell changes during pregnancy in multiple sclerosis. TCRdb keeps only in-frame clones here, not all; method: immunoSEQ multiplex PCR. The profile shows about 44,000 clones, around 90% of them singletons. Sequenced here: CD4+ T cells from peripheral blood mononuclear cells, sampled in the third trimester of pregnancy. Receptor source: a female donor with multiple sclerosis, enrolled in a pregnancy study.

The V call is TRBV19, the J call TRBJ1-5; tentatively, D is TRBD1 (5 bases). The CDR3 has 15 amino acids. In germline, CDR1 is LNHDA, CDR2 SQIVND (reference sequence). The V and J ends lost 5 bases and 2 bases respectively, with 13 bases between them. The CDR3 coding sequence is TGTGCCAGTAGTCGACAGCCCCAGGGCAATCAGCCCCAGCATTTT. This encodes CASSRQPQGNQPQHF. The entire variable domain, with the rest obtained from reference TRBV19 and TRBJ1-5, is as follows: DGGITQSPKYLFRKEGQNVTLSCEQNLNHDAMYWYRQDPGQGLRLIYYSQIVNDFQKGDIAEGYSVSREKKESFPLTVTSAQKNPTAFYLCASSRQPQGNQPQHFGDGTRLSIL.

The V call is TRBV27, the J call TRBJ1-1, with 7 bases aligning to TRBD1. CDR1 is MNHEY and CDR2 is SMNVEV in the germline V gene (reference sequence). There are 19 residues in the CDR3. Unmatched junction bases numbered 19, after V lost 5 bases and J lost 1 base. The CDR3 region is CASSPTGGGPPSENTEAFF. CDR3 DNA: TGTGCCAGCAGTCCGACCGGAGGGGGCCCTCCAAGTGAGAACACTGAAGCTTTCTTT.

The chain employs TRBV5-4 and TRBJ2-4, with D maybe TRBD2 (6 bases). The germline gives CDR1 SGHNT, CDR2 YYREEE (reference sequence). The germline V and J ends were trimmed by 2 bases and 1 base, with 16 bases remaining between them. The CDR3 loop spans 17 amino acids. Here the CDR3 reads CASSFGATGLAKNIQYF. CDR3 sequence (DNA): TGTGCCAGCAGCTTCGGTGCGACGGGACTGGCCAAAAACATTCAGTACTTC.

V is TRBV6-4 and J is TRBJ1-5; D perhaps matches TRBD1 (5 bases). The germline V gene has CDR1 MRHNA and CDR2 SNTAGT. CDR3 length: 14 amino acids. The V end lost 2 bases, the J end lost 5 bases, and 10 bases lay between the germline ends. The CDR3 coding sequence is TGTGCCAGCAGTGACCGGGGGAGGGATCAGCCCCAGCATTTT. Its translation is CASSDRGRDQPQHF.

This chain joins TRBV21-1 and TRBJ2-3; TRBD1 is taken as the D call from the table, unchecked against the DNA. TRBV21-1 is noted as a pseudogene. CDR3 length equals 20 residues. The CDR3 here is CASSRNATGTGFDLTDTQYF. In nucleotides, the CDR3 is TGTGCCAGCAGCAGAAACGCTACCGGGACAGGGTTCGACCTGACAGATACGCAGTATTTT.

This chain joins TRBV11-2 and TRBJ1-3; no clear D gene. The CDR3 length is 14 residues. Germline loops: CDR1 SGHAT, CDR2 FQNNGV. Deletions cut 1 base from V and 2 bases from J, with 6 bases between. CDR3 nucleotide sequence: TGTGCCAGCAGCTTAGGGGCTACTGGAAACACCATATATTTT. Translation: CASSLGATGNTIYF.

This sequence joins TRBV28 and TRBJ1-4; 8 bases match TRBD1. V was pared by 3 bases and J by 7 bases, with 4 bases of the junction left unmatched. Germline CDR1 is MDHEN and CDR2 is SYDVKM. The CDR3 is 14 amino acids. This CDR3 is CASSFTGGLEKLFF. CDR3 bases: TGTGCCAGCAGTTTTACAGGGGGGCTTGAAAAACTGTTTTTT.

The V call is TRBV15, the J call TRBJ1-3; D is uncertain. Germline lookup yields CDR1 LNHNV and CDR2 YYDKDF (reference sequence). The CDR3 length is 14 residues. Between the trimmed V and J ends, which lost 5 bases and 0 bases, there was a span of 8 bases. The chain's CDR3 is CATSGPSSGNTIYF. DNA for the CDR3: TGTGCCACCAGCGGTCCGAGCTCTGGAAACACCATATATTTT.

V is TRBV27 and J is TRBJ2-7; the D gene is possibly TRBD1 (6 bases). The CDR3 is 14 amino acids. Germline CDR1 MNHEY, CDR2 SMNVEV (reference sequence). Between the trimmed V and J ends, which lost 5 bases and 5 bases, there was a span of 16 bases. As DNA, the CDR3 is TGTGCCAGCAGTCGACAGGCTTTGTCCAACGAGCAGTACTTC. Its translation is CASSRQALSNEQYF.